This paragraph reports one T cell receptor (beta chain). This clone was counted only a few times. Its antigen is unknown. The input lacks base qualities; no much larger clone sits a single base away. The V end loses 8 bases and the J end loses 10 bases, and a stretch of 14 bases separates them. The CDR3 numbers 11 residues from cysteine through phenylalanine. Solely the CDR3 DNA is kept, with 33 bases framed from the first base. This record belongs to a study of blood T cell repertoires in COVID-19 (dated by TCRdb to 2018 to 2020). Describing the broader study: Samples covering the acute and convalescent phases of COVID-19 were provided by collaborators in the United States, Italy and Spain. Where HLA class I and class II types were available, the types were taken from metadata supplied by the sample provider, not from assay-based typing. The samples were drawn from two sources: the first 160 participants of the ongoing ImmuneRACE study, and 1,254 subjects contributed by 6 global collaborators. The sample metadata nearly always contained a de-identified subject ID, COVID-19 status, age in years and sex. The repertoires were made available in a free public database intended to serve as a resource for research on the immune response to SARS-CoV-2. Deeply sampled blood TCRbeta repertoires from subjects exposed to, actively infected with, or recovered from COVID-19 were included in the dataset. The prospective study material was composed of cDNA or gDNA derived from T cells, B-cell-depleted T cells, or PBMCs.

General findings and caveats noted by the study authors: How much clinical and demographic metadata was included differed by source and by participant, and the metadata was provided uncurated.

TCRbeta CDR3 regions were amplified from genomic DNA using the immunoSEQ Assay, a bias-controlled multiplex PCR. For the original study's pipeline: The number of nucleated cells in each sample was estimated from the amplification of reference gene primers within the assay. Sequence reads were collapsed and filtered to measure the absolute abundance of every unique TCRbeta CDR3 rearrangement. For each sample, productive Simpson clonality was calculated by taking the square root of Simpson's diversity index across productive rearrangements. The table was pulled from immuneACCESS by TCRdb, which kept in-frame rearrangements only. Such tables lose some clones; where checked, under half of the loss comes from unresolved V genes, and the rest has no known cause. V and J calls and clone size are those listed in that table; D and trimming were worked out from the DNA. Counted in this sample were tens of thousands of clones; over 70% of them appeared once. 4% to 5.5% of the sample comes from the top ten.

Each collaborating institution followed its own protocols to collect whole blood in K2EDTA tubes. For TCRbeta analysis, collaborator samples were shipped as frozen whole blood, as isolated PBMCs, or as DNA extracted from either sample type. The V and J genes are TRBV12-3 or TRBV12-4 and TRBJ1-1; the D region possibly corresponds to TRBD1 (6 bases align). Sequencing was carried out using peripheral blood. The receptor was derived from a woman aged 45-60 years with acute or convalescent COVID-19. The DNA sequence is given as TGTGCCAGCCAGGAGGGGGGGGTAGCTTTCTTT. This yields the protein CASQEGGVAFF.